This TCR beta chain was obtained from a study of blood T cell repertoires in COVID-19. Background on the study: Sites in the United States, Italy and Spain provided acute and convalescent COVID-19 samples. PBMCs, B-cell-depleted T cells, or T cells were the source of the cDNA or gDNA that made up the material.

Source study methods: Amplification from reference gene primers served as the basis for estimated nucleated cell counts. Repertoires were generated with immunoSEQ multiplex PCR, while TCRdb's copy carries only in-frame clones and drops some. That table supplies the V and J calls and clone size; D and trimming were determined from the DNA. There are roughly 80,000 clones in the sample; 82% occur only once, and roughly 12% lies in the top ten. The CDR3 runs 15 residues. V shed 4 bases, J shed 1 base, and the junction held 0 bases outside the gene matches. CDR1 and CDR2 (germline): KGHSH, LQKENI. The sequence was collected from a man at least 80 years old with acute or convalescent COVID-19. Sequencing was done on a sample of peripheral blood. The chain combines TRBV18 with TRBJ2-5; TRBD2 matches 13 bases. The CDR3 DNA is TGTGCCAGCTCACGACTAGCGGGGGGCCAAGAGACCCAGTACTTC. Translation gives CASSRLAGGQETQYF.